The 7 T cell receptor beta chains given below trace back to one sample, sequenced in a study of T cells in women clearing cervical HPV infection. The protocol was immunoSEQ multiplex PCR, while the TCRdb copy is restricted to in-frame clones and leaves out a portion. The record lists 25,000 to 35,000 clones, of which the ten most abundant hold more than 7%. The source material was blood buffy coat. These receptors were obtained from a woman aged 18 to 69 with a cervical HPV16 infection that either progressed to CIN3+ or cleared (not recorded which).

Points on this clone: Relative to the germline gene, one junction end is altered; a read error may explain this. The sequence runs out 3 residues before the end of the CDR3; the remainder is reconstructed from the germline J gene. The V gene is TRBV7-2, the J gene TRBJ1-2; D unclear. Looked up from germline, CDR1 is SGHTA and CDR2 is FQGNSA. This CDR3 spans 15 amino acids. Partial CDR3 DNA: TGTGCCAGCAGCTTAAGCGGCGGGCCCTACAATGGG. Translation: CASSLSGGPYNG. From start to end, the CDR3 is CASSLSGGPYNGYTF.

On this clone: The DNA ends 3 residues before the CDR3 does, and the rest of the CDR3 is filled in from the germline J gene. The chain links TRBV5-1 to TRBJ2-1; 10 nucleotides line up with TRBD2. Per the germline V gene, CDR1 is SGHRS and CDR2 is YFSETQ. The CDR3 is made up of 14 amino acids. J lost 7 bases, V lost 4 bases, and 5 bases had no gene match. This chain's CDR3 is CASSSRLAGNEQFF. CDR3 DNA (partial): TGCGCCAGCAGCAGCCGACTAGCGGGTAATGAG. The full variable domain, in which reference TRBV5-1 and TRBJ2-1 provide the parts outside the CDR3, is KAGVTQTPRYLIKTRGQQVTLSCSPISGHRSVSWYQQTPGQGLQFLFEYFSETQRNKGNFPGRFSGRQFSNSRSEMNVSTLELGDSALYLCASSSRLAGNEQFFGPGTRLTVL.

Details on this clone: The read ends 3 residues before the CDR3 terminus; that terminus is restored from the germline J gene. The chain joins TRBV6-1 to TRBJ2-7; the D gene is possibly TRBD2 (5 bases). Germline V CDR1 and CDR2: MNHNS, SASEGT. V gave up 3 bases and J gave up 2 bases, with 11 bases separating them. The CDR3 consists of 14 residues. CDR3 region: CASSDGRLTYEQYF. The CDR3 DNA, read in part, is TGTGCCAGCAGTGACGGTAGACTAACCTACGAG.

Note on this clone: The read gets to within 3 residues of the CDR3 end, and the germline J gene fills in the rest. This chain uses TRBV7-9 with TRBJ1-1; weak D call: TRBD1 (6 bases). Trimming removed 1 base at V and 1 base at J, with 10 bases between. The CDR3 is 15 amino acids. CDR1 and CDR2 from the germline V gene are SEHNR and FQNEAQ (reference sequence). The DNA read from the CDR3 is TGTGCCAGCAGCTTAGTGGGGACAAAGAACACTGAA. This sequence encodes CASSLVGTKNTE. From start to end, the CDR3 is CASSLVGTKNTEAFF.

To note about this clone: The read ends 3 residues shy of where the CDR3 ends; the end is completed using the germline J gene. The rearrangement joins TRBV7-2 to TRBJ1-2; D unclear. The germline V gene has CDR1 SGHTA and CDR2 FQGNSA. CDR3 length: 13 residues. Trimming pared 5 bases from V and 4 bases from J, leaving 11 bases between. CDR3 loop: CASSPGVSYGYTF. CDR3 DNA (partial): TGTGCCAGCAGCCCCGGGGTGAGCTATGGC.

Turning to this clone: The CDR3 end lies 3 residues beyond the end of the read and is filled in from the germline J gene. V and J are TRBV20-1 and TRBJ1-2; 7 positions agree with TRBD1. The CDR3 totals 13 residues. Germline values: CDR1 DFQATT, CDR2 SNEGSKA (reference sequence). Trimming took 6 bases from V and 2 from J; bases not matched to a gene: 6. CDR3 amino acids: CSATPTGNYGYTF. The covered CDR3 bases are TGCAGTGCAACCCCGACAGGGAACTATGGC.

Concerning this clone itself: The read gets to within 3 residues of the CDR3 end, and the germline J gene fills in the rest. V usage is TRBV5-1 and J usage is TRBJ1-2, with D unresolved. Looked up from germline, CDR1 is SGHRS and CDR2 is YFSETQ. The V end lost 0 bases, the J end lost 0 bases, and 6 bases lay between the germline ends. The CDR3 contains 14 residues. Incomplete CDR3 DNA: TGCGCCAGCAGCTTGGACGGTTCTAACTATGGC. Translation: CASSLDGSNYG. The full CDR3 is CASSLDGSNYGYTF. The variable domain in full, with the rest retrieved from reference TRBV5-1 and TRBJ1-2, is KAGVTQTPRYLIKTRGQQVTLSCSPISGHRSVSWYQQTPGQGLQFLFEYFSETQRNKGNFPGRFSGRQFSNSRSEMNVSTLELGDSALYLCASSLDGSNYGYTFGSGTRLTVV.